This T cell receptor (beta chain) originates from a study of blood T cell repertoires in COVID-19. Overall study: The United States, Italy and Spain provided the acute and convalescent COVID-19 samples.

Germline V gene data show CDR1 as LGHNA and CDR2 as YNFKEQ. This CDR3 has 14 amino acids. V gave up 1 base and J gave up 12 bases; unmatched junction bases: 10. Data came from immunoSEQ multiplex PCR; TCRdb stores just in-frame clones and leaves some out. The sample consists of around 200,000 clones, roughly 84% of them appearing once. This sequence joins TRBV4-2 and TRBJ2-7; 9 bases fit TRBD1. Specimen: peripheral blood. The TCR comes from a woman older than 75 with acute or convalescent COVID-19. CDR3: CASSQAGTGNRRYF. The CDR3 nucleotides are TGTGCCAGCAGCCAAGCCGGGACAGGGAATCGTCGGTACTTC.